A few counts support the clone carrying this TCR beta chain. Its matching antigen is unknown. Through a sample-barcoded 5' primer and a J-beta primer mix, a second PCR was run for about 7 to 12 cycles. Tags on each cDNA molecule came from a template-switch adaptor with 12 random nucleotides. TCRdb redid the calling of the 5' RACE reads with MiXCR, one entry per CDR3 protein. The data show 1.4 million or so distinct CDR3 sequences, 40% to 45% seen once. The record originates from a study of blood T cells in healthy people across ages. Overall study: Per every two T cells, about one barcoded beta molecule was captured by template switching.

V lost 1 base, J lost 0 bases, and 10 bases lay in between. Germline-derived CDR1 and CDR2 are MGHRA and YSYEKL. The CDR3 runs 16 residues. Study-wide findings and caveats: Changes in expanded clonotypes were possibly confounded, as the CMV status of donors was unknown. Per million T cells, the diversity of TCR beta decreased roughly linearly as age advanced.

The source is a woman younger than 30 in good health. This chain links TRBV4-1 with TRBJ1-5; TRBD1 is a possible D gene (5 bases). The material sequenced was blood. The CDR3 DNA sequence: TGCGCCAGCAGCCAAGCAGGGAGTTATAGCAATCAGCCCCAGCATTTT. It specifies CASSQAGSYSNQPQHF.